This T cell receptor (beta chain) was identified during a study of blood T cell repertoires in COVID-19. The wider study: Italy, Spain and the United States were the sources of the convalescent and acute COVID-19 samples. T cells, B-cell-depleted T cells, or PBMCs supplied cDNA or gDNA.

This clone was seen only a few times. Germline V gene lookup returns CDR1 MGHRA and CDR2 YSYEKL. Trimming cost V 4 bases and J 8 bases, with 11 bases left between them. The CDR3 contains 12 residues. Assay: immunoSEQ multiplex PCR; the TCRdb copy retains only in-frame clones and omits some. This table holds 110,000 to 150,000 clones, 80% to 90% found once. The chain has TRBV4-1 and TRBJ1-2, with D unresolved. This TCR was recovered from a woman aged 60 to 75 with active COVID-19. The sample comprised peripheral blood. CDR3 in DNA: TGCGCCAGCAGCCCGCGGGAGGGAGGCTACACCTTC. Its protein is CASSPREGGYTF.